This TCR beta chain stems from a study of blood T cell repertoires in COVID-19. Study-level background: COVID-19 samples collected from the United States, Italy and Spain covered acute and convalescent phases.

V shed 4 bases and J shed 10 bases, with 17 bases lying between them. The CDR3 has 14 amino acids. Germline V gene lookup returns CDR1 KGHSH and CDR2 LQKENI. The assay was immunoSEQ multiplex PCR, and TCRdb's table has in-frame clones only and misses some. The sample has around 230,000 clones, 75% to 85% seen once; the top ten hold under 2.5%. The source is a man aged 35 to 55 who had recovered from COVID-19. The V and J genes are TRBV18 and TRBJ2-1; perhaps TRBD2 as D (6 bases). The sequenced sample consisted of peripheral blood. CDR3 nucleotides: TGTGCCAGCTCACAAGGGACTCTTAGCCGCGAGCAGTTCTTC. Its protein is CASSQGTLSREQFF.